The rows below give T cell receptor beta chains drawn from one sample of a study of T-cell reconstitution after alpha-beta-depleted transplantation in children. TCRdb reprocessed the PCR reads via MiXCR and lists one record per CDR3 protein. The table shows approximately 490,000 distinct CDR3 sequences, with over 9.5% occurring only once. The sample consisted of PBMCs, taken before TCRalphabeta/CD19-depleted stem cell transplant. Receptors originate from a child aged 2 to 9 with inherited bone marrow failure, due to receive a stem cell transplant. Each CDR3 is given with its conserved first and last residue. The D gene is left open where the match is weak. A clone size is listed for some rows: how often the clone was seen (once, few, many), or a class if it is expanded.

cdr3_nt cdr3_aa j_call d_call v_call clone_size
TGCGCCAGCAGCCGCGGACAGGCCATTAGGAATGAGCAGTTCTTC CASSRGQAIRNEQFF TRBJ2-1 TRBD1 TRBV5-1 many
TGCGCCAGCAGCTTGGGCAGGGTGGACTATGGCTACACCTTC CASSLGRVDYGYTF TRBJ1-2 . TRBV5-1 many
TGTGCCAGCAGTTTATCGCCCCGACTAGCGGGGCGCTCCTACAATGAGCAGTTCTTC CASSLSPRLAGRSYNEQFF TRBJ2-1 TRBD2 TRBV27 few
TGTGCCAGCAGCAATCCCCCCTATGGCTACACCTTC CASSNPPYGYTF TRBJ1-2 . TRBV21-1 .
TGTGCCAGCAGCTTAGCAGGACTAGCGGGAACCACAGATACGCAGTATTTT CASSLAGLAGTTDTQYF TRBJ2-3 TRBD2 TRBV7-6 many
TGTGCCATCAAAGGGCTACGGGTCCACAATGAGCAGTTCTTC CAIKGLRVHNEQFF TRBJ2-1 . TRBV10-3 many
TGCAGTGCTAGAGACGGGAGGGCCAATGAGCAGTTCTTC CSARDGRANEQFF TRBJ2-1 TRBD2 TRBV20-1 many
TGTGCCAGCAGTTCCGGCCCAGCGCAGTACTTC CASSSGPAQYF TRBJ2-7 . TRBV6-6 .
TGTGCCAGCAGTTTGAGGGGAAACACCATATATTTT CASSLRGNTIYF TRBJ1-3 . TRBV28 many
TGTGCCAGCAGTTTGAGGCGGGAGGCGGACAATGAGCAGTTCTTC CASSLRREADNEQFF TRBJ2-1 TRBD2 TRBV12-3/TRBV12-4 many
TGCGCCAGCAGCCCGGGACGGATACAAGAGACCCAGTACTTC CASSPGRIQETQYF TRBJ2-5 . TRBV5-1 many
TGCAGCGGATACAGGGGCCACGAGCAGTACTTC CSGYRGHEQYF TRBJ2-7 TRBD1 TRBV29-1 many
TGTGCCAGCAGTTTAGGGACTTTTGAAAAACTGTTTTTT CASSLGTFEKLFF TRBJ1-4 . TRBV12-3/TRBV12-4 many
TGTGCCAGCAGCTCGCCGGGGCTCGGGTCCTACGAGCAGTACTTC CASSSPGLGSYEQYF TRBJ2-7 . TRBV6-2/TRBV6-3 .